One sample yielded the 19 T cell receptor beta chains listed below, sequenced in a study of vaccination and CD4 T cells after COVID-19. The treatment: roughly 10-day PBMC culture with coronavirus spike peptide pools or control peptides (ViraFEST assay). Sequencing of DNA taken from cultured CD4+ T cells relied on the Oncomine TCR Beta short-read assay. TCRdb reprocessed the PCR reads via MiXCR and lists one record per CDR3 protein. The table includes 10,000 or so distinct CDR3 sequences, 45% to 65% detected once. No antigen has been identified for these receptors. Input material: CD4+ T cells from blood, cultured in vitro. The origin of the receptors is a human donor who had recovered from COVID-19.

V and J are TRBV20-1 and TRBJ2-3, with D unclear. The CDR3 extends over 14 amino acids. Germline V CDR1 and CDR2: DFQATT, SNEGSKA (reference sequence). V lost 0 bases and J lost 4, with 11 bases in between. DNA for the CDR3: TGCAGTGCTAGAGATGAGGTAGTCCCAGATACGCAGTATTTT. Translated: CSARDEVVPDTQYF.

V is TRBV5-4 and J is TRBJ1-1; D remains ambiguous. The CDR3 runs to 14 residues. Germline CDR1 reads SGHNT; CDR2 reads YYREEE (reference sequence). Trimming removed 2 bases at V and 5 bases at J, with 13 bases between. CDR3: CASSFAPGETEAFF. The DNA for the CDR3 is TGTGCCAGCAGCTTCGCGCCTGGGGAAACTGAAGCTTTCTTT.

This clonotype appeared a few times. For the CDR3, the DNA is TGTGCCACCAGTGATTTAATCGACAGGGGGGGAGGTTGGGACAACACTGAAGCTTTCTTT. Its protein product is CATSDLIDRGGGWDNTEAFF. This chain joins TRBV24-1 and TRBJ1-1; 9 bases match TRBD1. The CDR3 is 20 residues long. V lost 1 base, J lost 2 bases, and 16 bases stayed unmatched. Looked up from germline, CDR1 is KGHDR and CDR2 is SFDVKD.

The chain employs TRBV4-3 and TRBJ1-2, with D hard to call. This CDR3 region has 14 residues. V was pared by 0 bases and J by 4 bases, with 9 bases between. Germline V lookup: CDR1 LGHNA, CDR2 YSLEER. CDR3 region: CASSQDGTLYGYTF. The CDR3 DNA follows: TGCGCCAGCAGCCAAGATGGCACCCTCTATGGCTACACCTTC.

This sequence joins TRBV4-2 and TRBJ2-3, with D perhaps matching TRBD1 (5 bases). CDR3 size: 16 residues. CDR1 is LGHNA, CDR2 YNFKEQ, per germline. V lost 3 bases to trimming and J lost 4 bases, with 17 bases between them. The CDR3 coding sequence is TGTGCCAGCAGCCATCCCGACAGCCTGGGCTCAGATACGCAGTATTTT. It encodes CASSHPDSLGSDTQYF.

The gene calls are TRBV6-2 or TRBV6-3 and TRBJ2-3; no definite D call. This CDR3 spans 12 amino acids. Trimming removed 2 bases at V and 8 bases at J, with 8 bases between. Looked up from germline, CDR1 is MNHEY and CDR2 is SVGEGT. As DNA, the CDR3 is TGTGCCAGCAGTTACGGGTCGAGTACGCAGTATTTT. This gives the protein CASSYGSSTQYF.

This chain joins TRBV6-1 and TRBJ1-1, with a possible D match to TRBD1 (5 bases). This CDR3 region has 14 residues. V was shortened by 7 bases and J by 5 bases, with 17 bases between the two germline ends. In germline, CDR1 is MNHNS, CDR2 SASEGT. CDR3 bases: TGTGCCAGCACCCAGGACGGGGGGAGTACTGAAGCTTTCTTT. Protein product: CASTQDGGSTEAFF.

The chain joins TRBV21-1 to TRBJ2-5; TRBD1, the D gene given by the table, was not confirmed from the DNA. TRBV21-1 is a listed pseudogene. CDR3 size: 17 residues. The CDR3 sequence: CASSLFRGRGLRETQYF. The CDR3 nucleotides are TGTGCCAGCAGCCTTTTCCGGGGCAGGGGGCTTCGAGAGACCCAGTACTTC.

This clonotype was found once. The rearrangement links TRBV2 to TRBJ2-7; 8 nucleotides match TRBD1. This CDR3 region has 14 residues. CDR1 is SNHLY, CDR2 FYNNEI, per germline. V lost 7 bases, J lost 4 bases, and 9 bases stayed unmatched. CDR3 loop: CASILDRVRYEQYF. CDR3 nucleotides: TGTGCCAGCATTCTGGACAGGGTTCGTTACGAGCAGTACTTC.

This clonotype was seen more than once but under ten times. This sequence joins TRBV6-1 and TRBJ2-7; 10 bases map to TRBD1. The V and J ends lost 6 bases and 6 bases, in that order; junction bases with no gene match: 11. CDR3 length: 15 residues. Germline lookup yields CDR1 MNHNS and CDR2 SASEGT. CDR3 protein: CASSQKGTGVREQYF. CDR3 DNA sequence: TGTGCCAGCAGCCAGAAAGGGACAGGGGTGCGCGAGCAGTACTTC.

This clonotype has only one observation. The J gene is TRBJ2-1, the V gene TRBV15; 8 nucleotides agree with TRBD1. The CDR3 loop spans 15 amino acids. V lost 1 base and J lost 7; bases outside the gene matches: 6. CDR1 and CDR2 (germline): LNHNV, YYDKDF (reference sequence). The CDR3 bases are TGTGCCACCAGCAGAGGACAGGGGATTGGGAATGAGCAGTTCTTC. Translation gives CATSRGQGIGNEQFF.

The chain is built from TRBV2 and TRBJ1-1, with D possibly matching TRBD1 (5 bases). The germline V gene has CDR1 SNHLY and CDR2 FYNNEI. This CDR3 is 11 amino acids long. Deletions cut 8 bases from V and 5 bases from J, with 9 bases between. DNA of the CDR3: TGTGCCAGCGGGGCCGGGACTGAAGCTTTCTTT. Amino acid sequence: CASGAGTEAFF.

This sequence joins TRBV6-1 and TRBJ1-2; the D is unclear. V was shortened by 0 bases and J by 2 bases, with 7 bases between the two germline ends. CDR3 size: 14 residues. Germline CDR1 and CDR2: MNHNS and SASEGT. The CDR3 spells CASSEASGNYGYTF. DNA of the CDR3: TGTGCCAGCAGTGAAGCCTCGGGGAACTATGGCTACACCTTC.

The chain uses TRBV5-4 and TRBJ1-1; D call uncertain. The CDR3 has 13 residues. Trimming shortened V by 0 bases and J by 0 bases, and 3 bases separated the two germline ends. Germline V gene sequence: CDR1 SGHNT, CDR2 YYREEE (reference sequence). In nucleotides, the CDR3 is TGTGCCAGCAGCTTGGACATGAACACTGAAGCTTTCTTT. Translation: CASSLDMNTEAFF.

This clonotype was seen only once. The chain has TRBV20-1 and TRBJ2-3, with unresolved D. Looked up from germline, CDR1 is DFQATT and CDR2 is SNEGSKA (reference sequence). There are 12 residues in the CDR3. V shed 0 bases and J shed 4 bases, with 5 bases lying between them. As DNA, the CDR3 is TGCAGTGCTAGAGAACCCCCAGATACGCAGTATTTT. Its translation is CSAREPPDTQYF.

This chain joins TRBV15 and TRBJ1-2; D might be TRBD1 (6 bases). Trimming pared 5 bases from V and 2 bases from J, leaving 9 bases between. Per germline, CDR1 LNHNV and CDR2 YYDKDF (reference sequence). The CDR3 is made up of 13 amino acids. CDR3 loop: CATSPDRNYGYTF. CDR3 DNA sequence: TGTGCCACCAGCCCCGACAGGAACTATGGCTACACCTTC.

The chain joins TRBV5-1 to TRBJ1-1; no definite D call. Trimming removed 0 bases from V and 0 bases from J, with 24 bases in between. Germline CDR1 reads SGHRS; CDR2 reads YFSETQ. The CDR3 has 20 residues. This chain's CDR3 is CASSLAVSRTLSRVNTEAFF. CDR3 DNA sequence: TGCGCCAGCAGCTTGGCCGTCTCCCGGACTCTCTCGAGAGTGAACACTGAAGCTTTCTTT.

This clonotype was seen more than once but under ten times. The chain is built from TRBV7-2 and TRBJ2-7; a weak D match, TRBD1 (5 bases). Trimming pared 0 bases from V and 5 bases from J, leaving 17 bases between. The CDR3 sequence is 16 residues long. The germline V gene has CDR1 SGHTA and CDR2 FQGNSA. CDR3 sequence (DNA): TGTGCCAGCAGCTTAGCGGTCGAGATAAGGGGCCACGAGCAGTACTTC. It is translated as CASSLAVEIRGHEQYF.

This chain links TRBV21-1 with TRBJ1-1. TRBV21-1 has pseudogene status. The CDR3 spans 10 residues. CDR3 region: CATKNTEAFF. CDR3 coding DNA: TGTGCCACAAAGAACACTGAAGCTTTCTTT.